The clone carrying this T cell receptor (beta chain) was observed a handful of times. What it recognizes is unknown. The data originate from a study of beta chain features in type 1 diabetes. Study results and caveats: Short templates might get an advantage during PCR, and this would be equal in patients and controls. Relative to healthy donors, patients appeared to have naive, central memory and Treg TCRB repertoires that were more similar.

Purities over 95% were achieved in all sorted populations. The isolated RNA, all of it, was reverse transcribed, so expressed TCRB transcripts were what got sequenced. Sequencing was performed with immunoSEQ multiplex PCR; in TCRdb, only in-frame clones are kept and a portion is missing. The data contain roughly 250,000 clones, roughly 9.6% of them singletons. Material: naive CD4+ T cells from blood. This TCR was sampled from a woman between 18 and 30 years old in good health.

Here the CDR3 DNA reads TGTGCCAGCAGCCTACTCGGGTTGAAGGGGGACAGCACTGAAGCTTTCTTT. It codes for CASSLLGLKGDSTEAFF. The rearrangement links TRBV5-5 to TRBJ1-1; 7 positions agree with TRBD1. The germline V gene encodes CDR1 SGHKS and CDR2 YYEKEE (reference sequence). V shed 4 bases and J 4 bases; nucleotides not matched to a gene: 16. This CDR3 contains 17 residues.